This is a list of T cell receptor beta chains from one sample in a study of beta chain features in type 1 diabetes. Here immunoSEQ multiplex PCR was the method, and the copy in TCRdb shows in-frame clones only, minus some. The sample lists hundreds of thousands of clones, about 15% seen once, with roughly 0.015% in the top ten. The sample comprised naive CD4+ T cells from blood. These receptors were obtained from a man between 18 and 29 years old with type 1 diabetes. Each CDR3 is given with its conserved first and last residue. D genes are given only for firm matches. Rows may omit the clone size; those that give it use once, few, many or a size class.

J | size | D | V | length | CDR3 | DNA
TRBJ1-2 | NA | NA | TRBV2 | 12 | CASKADNYGYTF | TGTGCCAGCAAAGCGGATAACTATGGCTACACCTTC
TRBJ1-6 | NA | TRBD1 | TRBV27 | 15 | CASGPRDSRNSPLHF | TGTGCCAGCGGCCCGCGGGACAGCCGGAATTCACCCCTCCACTTT
TRBJ1-2 | NA | TRBD1 | TRBV30 | 11 | CAYDRGYGYTF | TGTGCCTACGACAGGGGGTATGGCTACACCTTC
TRBJ2-7 | few | NA | TRBV25-1 | 14 | CASNPLVGAEEQYF | TGTGCCAGCAACCCCCTTGTTGGGGCCGAGGAGCAGTACTTC
TRBJ2-3 | few | NA | TRBV21-1 | 15 | CASSKGQGAADTQYF | TGTGCCAGCAGCAAAGGTCAGGGGGCCGCGGATACGCAGTATTTT
TRBJ1-4 | few | NA | TRBV2 | 14 | CASSRTAFNEKLFF | TGTGCCAGCAGCCGGACAGCGTTCAATGAAAAACTGTTTTTT
TRBJ2-7 | few | NA | TRBV4-3 | 17 | CASSQAFPRPGDYEQYF | TGCGCCAGCAGCCAAGCGTTCCCTCGTCCAGGGGACTACGAGCAGTACTTC
TRBJ1-2 | few | NA | TRBV25-1 | 13 | CASSERLAYGYTF | TGTGCCAGCAGTGAACGATTGGCCTATGGCTACACCTTC
TRBJ2-1 | NA | TRBD2 | TRBV9 | 15 | CASSVRTSGEDEQFF | TGTGCCAGCAGCGTCCGGACTAGCGGGGAGGATGAGCAGTTCTTC
TRBJ1-3 | few | TRBD1 | TRBV7-9 | 15 | CASSAGDRDVNTIYF | TGTGCCAGCAGCGCCGGGGACAGGGATGTAAACACCATATATTTT